The 22 T cell receptor beta chains below were found in one sample sequenced in a study of OX40 agonist ivuxolimab in advanced cancers. Clones were read by immunoSEQ multiplex PCR, and TCRdb kept only the in-frame ones, dropping some. The table has around 75,000 clones, around nine tenths seen once. Sample: CD4+ or CD8+ T cells sorted from blood, taken in a trial of the OX40 agonist ivuxolimab. Every receptor here comes from an adult with an advanced solid tumor such as melanoma, head and neck, liver or kidney cancer.

This chain connects TRBV7-9 to TRBJ2-1; D may be TRBD1 or TRBD2 (6 bases each). The length of the CDR3 is 14 residues. Trimming cost V 8 bases and J 2 bases, with 13 bases left between them. Germline V gene data show CDR1 as SEHNR and CDR2 as FQNEAQ (reference sequence). CDR3 protein: CASQWRGTYNEQFF. The CDR3 DNA reads as TGTGCCAGCCAGTGGAGGGGGACCTACAATGAGCAGTTCTTC.

J is TRBJ2-7 and V is TRBV4-2, with unresolved D. There are 15 residues in the CDR3. V lost 0 bases and J lost 2, with 11 bases in between. From germline, CDR1 is LGHNA and CDR2 YNFKEQ. The CDR3 loop is CASSQDFREPYEQYF. CDR3 nucleotides: TGTGCCAGCAGCCAAGATTTCAGAGAGCCCTACGAGCAGTACTTC.

The V call is TRBV18, the J call TRBJ1-1, with D tentatively TRBD1 (6 bases). V was shortened by 2 bases and J by 0 bases, with 13 bases between the two germline ends. This CDR3 contains 16 residues. Germline V lookup: CDR1 KGHSH, CDR2 LQKENI. This chain's CDR3 is CASSPFRGRMNTEAFF. CDR3 bases: TGTGCCAGCTCACCATTCAGGGGCAGGATGAACACTGAAGCTTTCTTT.

The chain carries TRBV30 and TRBJ2-7; D is unresolved. CDR3 length: 14 residues. Per germline, CDR1 GTSNPN and CDR2 SVGIG (reference sequence). The ends were cut back, 2 bases at V and 5 bases at J, with 16 bases in the middle. As DNA, the CDR3 is TGTGCCTGGAGTTTCCCCCCGGGTAACCACGAGCAGTACTTC. Translated, it gives CAWSFPPGNHEQYF.

The chain couples TRBV10-2 to TRBJ2-7; maybe TRBD2 (6 bases). The CDR3 has 13 residues. Germline V gene sequence: CDR1 WSHSY, CDR2 SAAADI. V was cut by 3 bases and J by 7 bases, with 13 bases left in between. Here the CDR3 reads CASSDIWAGEQYF. In nucleotides, the CDR3 is TGCGCCAGCAGTGATATTTGGGCGGGAGAGCAGTACTTC.

The rearrangement joins TRBV5-1 to TRBJ1-4, with no clear D. V shed 3 bases and J shed 7 bases, with 13 bases lying between them. CDR1 is SGHRS, CDR2 YFSETQ, per germline. The CDR3 has 14 residues. In DNA form, the CDR3 reads TGCGCCAGCAGCTCCGCCGGGATGCGTGAAAAACTGTTTTTT. It codes for CASSSAGMREKLFF.

This CDR3 reads CASSDQPGQGNLAGYTF. The CDR3 bases are TGTGCCAGCAGTGATCAGCCGGGACAGGGAAATTTAGCTGGCTACACCTTC. The rearrangement links TRBV25-1 to TRBJ1-2; 9 bases map to TRBD1. The CDR3 length is 17 residues. The germline V gene encodes CDR1 MGHDK and CDR2 SYGVNS. J lost 7 bases, V lost 3 bases, and 15 bases had no gene match.

V and J are TRBV29-1 and TRBJ2-1; 9 bases fit TRBD2. The CDR3 is made up of 12 amino acids. The germline V gene encodes CDR1 SQVTM and CDR2 ANQGSEA. With 5 bases clipped from V and 9 bases from J, the junction kept 5 bases outside the gene matches. The CDR3 region is CSVYLAGLEQFF. For the CDR3, the DNA is TGCAGCGTTTACCTAGCGGGGCTTGAGCAGTTCTTC.

This chain connects TRBV18 to TRBJ1-6, with a tentative D call TRBD1 (6 bases). CDR1 and CDR2 from the germline V gene are KGHSH and LQKENI. The CDR3 consists of 15 residues. Trimming removed 2 bases at V and 6 bases at J, with 11 bases between. As DNA, the CDR3 is TGTGCCAGCTCACCAGCGGCAGGGGTTAATTCACCCCTCCACTTT. Translating it yields CASSPAAGVNSPLHF.

Concerning this clone: Additional DNA sequences in this sample encode the identical CDR3. The rearrangement joins TRBV5-1 to TRBJ1-2; 7 bases are shared with TRBD1. The CDR3 consists of 15 residues. Trimming took 3 bases from V and 2 from J; bases not matched to a gene: 7. Germline loops: CDR1 SGHRS, CDR2 YFSETQ. DNA for the CDR3: TGCGCCAGCAGCTCCCGACAGGGTTCCAACTATGGCTACACCTTC. It translates to CASSSRQGSNYGYTF.

The V gene is TRBV5-1, the J gene TRBJ2-3; 7 bases align to TRBD2. Trimming cost V 2 bases and J 3 bases; bases outside gene matches: 6. CDR3 size: 15 residues. Germline V gene sequence: CDR1 SGHRS, CDR2 YFSETQ. The CDR3, as DNA: TGCGCCAGCAGCTTAAGGGAGGGCGGGACAGATACGCAGTATTTT. Amino acids: CASSLREGGTDTQYF.

The chain joins TRBV10-3 to TRBJ1-4; D may be TRBD1 (5 bases). This CDR3 contains 16 residues. Germline lookup yields CDR1 ENHRY and CDR2 SYGVKD. V lost 2 bases, J lost 0 bases, and 10 bases lay in between. CDR3 DNA sequence: TGTGCCATCAGTGAGGGGACGGGGGCAACTAATGAAAAACTGTTTTTT. Its translation is CAISEGTGATNEKLFF.

This clone was counted only a few times. The rearrangement uses TRBV5-1 and TRBJ2-7, with D perhaps TRBD2 (5 bases). The length of the CDR3 is 15 residues. The germline CDR1 and CDR2 sequences are SGHRS and YFSETQ. The V end was cut by 0 bases, the J end by 2 bases, with 12 bases between. The CDR3 is CASSLAVTNAYEQYF. The CDR3 nucleotides are TGCGCCAGCAGCTTGGCCGTGACTAACGCCTACGAGCAGTACTTC.

The chain combines TRBV5-1 with TRBJ2-7, with D possibly being TRBD1 (6 bases). The CDR3 runs 15 residues. CDR1 is SGHRS, CDR2 YFSETQ, per germline. Trimming shortened V by 0 bases and J by 3 bases, and 13 bases separated the two germline ends. CDR3 DNA sequence: TGCGCCAGCAGCTTGGGAGGACAGAAACTCTACGAGCAGTACTTC. Protein sequence: CASSLGGQKLYEQYF.

The rearrangement joins TRBV5-6 to TRBJ2-7, with D tentatively TRBD1 (6 bases). Trimming left V 3 bases short and J 1 base short, with 11 bases between. The CDR3 runs to 14 residues. Per germline, CDR1 SGHDT and CDR2 YYEEEE. The CDR3 spells CASSSGTFSYEQYF. The CDR3 DNA is TGTGCCAGCAGCTCCGGGACATTTTCCTACGAGCAGTACTTC.

This rearrangement joins TRBV6-6 to TRBJ1-5; D may be TRBD1 (5 bases). Trimming took 0 bases from V and 1 from J, leaving 10 bases between them. The length of the CDR3 is 16 residues. Germline lookup yields CDR1 MNHNY and CDR2 SVGAGI (reference sequence). CDR3 DNA sequence: TGTGCCAGCAGTTACTCGGGAGGGGTAAGCAATCAGCCCCAGCATTTT. It codes for CASSYSGGVSNQPQHF.

This clone appeared a single time. The V and J genes are TRBV30 and TRBJ2-5; D not certain. Trimming cost V 2 bases and J 0 bases, with 10 bases left between them. The CDR3 contains 14 residues. The germline V gene encodes CDR1 GTSNPN and CDR2 SVGIG (reference sequence). CDR3 in amino acids: CAWSRSPNQETQYF. CDR3 nucleotides: TGTGCCTGGAGTAGGTCGCCCAACCAAGAGACCCAGTACTTC.

This clone has only one observation. This rearrangement joins TRBV5-1 to TRBJ1-1; D is possibly TRBD1 (5 bases). The CDR3 totals 14 residues. Trimming removed 1 base from V and 5 bases from J, with 12 bases in between. Germline assignment: CDR1 SGHRS and CDR2 YFSETQ. CDR3 coding DNA: TGCGCCAGCAGCTTGTTTGGGGACGGGACTGAAGCTTTCTTT. This encodes CASSLFGDGTEAFF.

The chain joins TRBV7-9 to TRBJ1-2, with 8 bases aligning to TRBD1. V gave up 1 base and J gave up 8 bases; unmatched junction bases: 3. This CDR3 region has 13 residues. Germline V gene lookup returns CDR1 SEHNR and CDR2 FQNEAQ (reference sequence). The CDR3 DNA follows: TGTGCCAGCAGCTTAGGAGACAGGGGAGGCTACACCTTC. Encoded protein: CASSLGDRGGYTF.

This chain uses TRBV29-1 with TRBJ2-2, with TRBD2 as a possible D gene (6 bases). Germline V CDR1 and CDR2: SQVTM, ANQGSEA. The CDR3 loop spans 13 amino acids. Trimming took 6 bases from V and 6 from J, leaving 14 bases between them. CDR3 amino acids: CSVGGIGPGELFF. The DNA for the CDR3 is TGCAGCGTCGGGGGTATCGGCCCCGGGGAGCTGTTTTTT.

This clone came up once. The chain couples TRBV7-8 to TRBJ2-1; TRBD1 matches 8 bases. Trimming took 4 bases from V and 11 from J; bases not matched to a gene: 7. The length of the CDR3 is 13 residues. Germline assignment: CDR1 SGHVS and CDR2 FQNEAQ. The CDR3 is CASSSDRDQQQFF. CDR3 DNA sequence: TGTGCCAGCAGCTCGGACAGGGATCAGCAGCAGTTCTTC.

This chain uses TRBV5-1 with TRBJ2-7; 7 bases are shared with TRBD2. Germline V CDR1 and CDR2: SGHRS, YFSETQ. The CDR3 runs 15 residues. J was trimmed by 0 bases and V by 4 bases; bases with no gene match: 7. CDR3 residues: CASSPSGESSYEQYF. The CDR3 DNA follows: TGCGCCAGCAGCCCCAGCGGGGAGAGCTCCTACGAGCAGTACTTC.